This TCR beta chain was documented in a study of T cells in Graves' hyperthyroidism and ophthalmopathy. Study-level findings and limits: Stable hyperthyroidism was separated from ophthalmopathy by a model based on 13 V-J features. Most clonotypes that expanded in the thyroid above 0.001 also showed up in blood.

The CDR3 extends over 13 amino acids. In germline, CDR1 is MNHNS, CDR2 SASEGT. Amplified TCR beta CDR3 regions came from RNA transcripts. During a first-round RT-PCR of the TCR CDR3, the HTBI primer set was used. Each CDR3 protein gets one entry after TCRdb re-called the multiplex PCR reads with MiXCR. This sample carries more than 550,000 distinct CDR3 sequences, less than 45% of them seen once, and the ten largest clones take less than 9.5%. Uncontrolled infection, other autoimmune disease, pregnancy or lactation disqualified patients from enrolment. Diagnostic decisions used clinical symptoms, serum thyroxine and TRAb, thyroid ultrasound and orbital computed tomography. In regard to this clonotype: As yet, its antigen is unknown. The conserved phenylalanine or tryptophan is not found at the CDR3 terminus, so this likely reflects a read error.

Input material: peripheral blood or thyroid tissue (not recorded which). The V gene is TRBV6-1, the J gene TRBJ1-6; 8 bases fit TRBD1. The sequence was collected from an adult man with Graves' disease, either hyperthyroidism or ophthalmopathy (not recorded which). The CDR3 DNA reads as TGTGCCGGCAGACAGGGGAGTTATTCACCCCTCCACCTT. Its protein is CAGRQGSYSPLHL.